This T cell receptor (beta chain) originates from a study of OX40 agonist ivuxolimab in advanced cancers. Broader study findings: Clonal expansion was among the lowest in partial responders at 0.1-3.0 mg/kg, especially CD8+.

Peripheral blood came from all dose cohorts at three timepoints. Concerning this clone: Its cognate antigen is unknown.

V was clipped by 3 bases and J by 3 bases, with 17 bases between them. Germline CDR1 is MDHEN and CDR2 is SYDVKM. The CDR3 totals 16 residues. Clones were sequenced by immunoSEQ multiplex PCR, and TCRdb holds only the in-frame ones, with some missing. The data contain about 19,000 clones, roughly 70% of them singletons. This specimen was CD4+ or CD8+ T cells sorted from blood, taken in a trial of the OX40 agonist ivuxolimab. The receptor was derived from an adult with an advanced solid tumor such as melanoma, head and neck, liver or kidney cancer. The V call is TRBV28, the J call TRBJ1-2; D is unresolved. For the CDR3, the DNA is TGTGCCAGCAGTTTCACCCCACGGCCAGGCCACTATGGCTACACCTTC. This translates into CASSFTPRPGHYGYTF.